This entry concerns a single TCR beta chain. The sample comes from a study of regulatory T cells in long-lasting Graves disease. Looking at the study overall: A definition of persistent Graves' disease required over 5 years of antithyroid drugs plus positive TSH receptor antibodies.

Noted time point: persistent/refractory GD, antithyroid drugs over 5 years with positive TRAb. PBMC RNA was the source of the TCR library. Researchers made TCR beta libraries by using iRepertoire HTBI primers and running Arm-PCR on CDR3 regions. TCRdb re-analysed the multiplex PCR reads in MiXCR, keeping a single row per CDR3 protein. The profile shows 450,000 or so distinct CDR3 sequences, under 25% of them singletons. The V and J ends lost 6 bases and 2 bases, in that order; junction bases with no gene match: 8. Germline CDR1 and CDR2: SGHVS and FNYEAQ. The CDR3 length is 15 residues. Specimen: peripheral blood mononuclear cells (PBMCs), collected when the disease was refractory, from a patient treated with antithyroid drugs. This receptor was obtained from a female donor with Graves disease. The chain recombines TRBV7-6 with TRBJ2-7; 9 bases line up with TRBD1. The CDR3 is CASRSGDRVPYEQYF. The CDR3 region has the DNA TGTGCCAGCAGGAGCGGGGACAGGGTACCCTACGAGCAGTACTTC.